This paragraph covers one TCR beta chain sequence. The antigen is not known. The data derive from a study of shared clonotypes between healthy human individuals. Study background: The study enrolled a couple of women and a few men aged 18 to 49. Per donor, three plates held CD4 naive cells, three held CD4 memory, two held CD8 naive and one held CD8 memory. The study's findings and limits: Rarefaction revealed incomplete sorted-subset sequencing despite large depth. Clonotype sharing across donors was expected to vary with sequencing depth.

The CDR3 extends over 15 amino acids. The V and J ends lost 1 base and 4 bases respectively, with 14 bases between them. Germline CDR1 and CDR2: SGHAT and FQNNGV. The method was immunoSEQ multiplex PCR; TCRdb's version includes in-frame clones alone and lacks a portion of them. The table shows 2.5 million or so clones, with just over 90% occurring only once. Sequencing was carried out using naive CD4+ T cells sorted from blood. As for subset: CD45RA+ positively selected. The sequence was collected from a man in his late teens or twenties in good health. The chain has TRBV11-2 and TRBJ2-7; no reliable D call. The CDR3, as DNA: TGTGCCAGCAGCTTAGTCTTCGGCGGCGCTTACGAGCAGTACTTC. Its translation is CASSLVFGGAYEQYF.